This passage covers 17 T cell receptor beta chains from one sample sequenced in a study of response to subunit inactivated influenza vaccine. MiXCR was run by TCRdb on the RT-PCR reads, yielding one entry per CDR3 protein. The data hold around 600,000 distinct CDR3 sequences, with approximately 10% observed a single time. This sample was shared with a second study, whose subject was T cells expressing NK-cell markers. Per that paper: The cDNA for TCR beta came from 5'RACE template switching with UMIs.

Sequencing used PBMCs from blood, obtained on the day of vaccination. Source of these receptors: a man aged 50-59 years who received an inactivated influenza vaccine.

The J gene is TRBJ2-3, the V gene TRBV29-1; the D is unclear. CDR3 length equals 14 residues. The germline V gene has CDR1 SQVTM and CDR2 ANQGSEA. Deletions cut 0 bases from V and 5 bases from J, with 12 bases between. In nucleotides, the CDR3 is TGCAGCGTTGAAGATCTAGTGAGGAGAGATACGCAGTATTTT. Translation: CSVEDLVRRDTQYF.

V and J are TRBV6-2 or TRBV6-3 and TRBJ2-1; weak D call: TRBD2 (6 bases). The ends were cut back, 7 bases at V and 7 bases at J, with 11 bases in the middle. Germline V CDR1 and CDR2: MNHEY, SVGEGT. The CDR3 runs to 12 residues. The CDR3 region has the DNA TGTGCCAGCACCCTGAGCGGGAATGAGCAGTTCTTC. Translating it yields CASTLSGNEQFF.

This clonotype was counted at least ten times. The CDR3 reads CASSLRGRHNEQFF. The CDR3 coding sequence is TGTGCCAGCAGCTTACGCGGGCGGCACAATGAGCAGTTCTTC. The chain carries TRBV7-9 and TRBJ2-1, with D possibly TRBD2 on 5 matching bases. V was shortened by 2 bases and J by 5 bases, with 10 bases between the two germline ends. This CDR3 contains 14 residues. Germline loops: CDR1 SEHNR, CDR2 FQNEAQ (reference sequence). The full variable domain, its missing parts supplied by reference TRBV7-9 and TRBJ2-1, is DTGVSQNPRHKITKRGQNVTFRCDPISEHNRLYWYRQTLGQGPEFLTYFQNEAQLEKSRLLSDRFSAERPKGSFSTLEIQRTEQGDSAMYLCASSLRGRHNEQFFGPGTRLTVL.

The chain recombines TRBV12-3 or TRBV12-4 with TRBJ1-1, with 8 positions matching TRBD1. J was trimmed by 11 bases and V by 8 bases; bases with no gene match: 10. The CDR3 has 12 amino acids. The DNA of the CDR3 is TGTGCCAGCCAGGGGGCCGGGGTATTTGCTTTCTTT. This sequence encodes CASQGAGVFAFF.

The J gene is TRBJ2-7, the V gene TRBV28; the D is unclear. CDR3 size: 17 residues. Germline CDR1 MDHEN, CDR2 SYDVKM. V dropped 5 bases and J dropped 0 bases, with 20 bases sitting between them. The chain's CDR3 is CASSPSLVRYNSYEQYF. CDR3 nucleotides: TGTGCCAGCAGTCCCTCCCTCGTGAGGTATAACTCCTACGAGCAGTACTTC.

The V call is TRBV5-3, the J call TRBJ2-3; the D gene is possibly TRBD2 (6 bases). TRBV5-3 is classed as an ORF, of uncertain function. V was pared by 1 base and J by 2 bases, with 20 bases between. The CDR3 is 18 amino acids. The CDR3 DNA reads as TGTGCCAGAAGCTTGAGGGACCGTCCGGGGGATACCACAGATACGCAGTATTTT. Protein: CARSLRDRPGDTTDTQYF.

This clonotype was seen more than once but under ten times. The chain has TRBV6-5 and TRBJ2-3; D is perhaps TRBD2 (5 bases). V shed 2 bases and J shed 3 bases, with 9 bases lying between them. This CDR3 has 14 amino acids. Germline V gene sequence: CDR1 MNHEY, CDR2 SVGAGI. The CDR3 loop is CASSYGSETDTQYF. As DNA, the CDR3 is TGTGCCAGCAGTTACGGTAGCGAAACAGATACGCAGTATTTT.

The CDR3 region has the DNA TGTGCCAGCAGTTTTACGGAGGCTTCTCTTACCCAGTACTTC. Translated, it gives CASSFTEASLTQYF. The rearrangement uses TRBV12-3 or TRBV12-4 and TRBJ2-5; possibly TRBD2 for D (5 bases). Between the trimmed V and J ends, which lost 3 bases and 8 bases, there was a span of 16 bases. This CDR3 spans 14 amino acids.

The chain carries TRBV28 and TRBJ2-2; TRBD1 might be the D (6 bases). CDR3 size: 16 residues. In germline, CDR1 is MDHEN, CDR2 SYDVKM. Trimming took off 2 bases at V and 3 bases at J, with 13 bases between the two ends. The DNA for the CDR3 is TGTGCCAGCAGTTTACCGGCAGGGGTACACACCGGGGAGCTGTTTTTT. Encoded protein: CASSLPAGVHTGELFF. The full variable domain, its missing parts supplied by reference TRBV28 and TRBJ2-2, is DVKVTQSSRYLVKRTGEKVFLECVQDMDHENMFWYRQDPGLGLRLIYFSYDVKMKEKGDIPEGYSVSREKKERFSLILESASTNQTSMYLCASSLPAGVHTGELFFGEGSRLTVL.

This clonotype was seen a handful of times. The chain joins TRBV6-2 or TRBV6-3 to TRBJ1-5; D unresolved. V was cut by 7 bases and J by 7 bases, with 23 bases left in between. The germline V gene has CDR1 MNHEY and CDR2 SVGEGT. This CDR3 is 16 amino acids long. DNA for the CDR3: TGTGCCAGCACATCAAGAGGCGGCTCCGAAAGGCAGCCCCAGCATTTT. Its translation: CASTSRGGSERQPQHF.

This clonotype was recorded at least ten times. One junction end does not reproduce the germline sequence, and a read error may be involved. J is TRBJ2-1 and V is TRBV12-3 or TRBV12-4; 7 bases are shared with TRBD1. The CDR3 totals 15 residues. Here the CDR3 reads CASGLRGTDHNEQFF. In DNA, the CDR3 is TGTGCCAGCGGTTTGAGAGGGACAGATCACAATGAGCAGTTCTTC.

There are a few counts of this clonotype. This rearrangement joins TRBV6-1 to TRBJ1-2; 8 bases fit TRBD1. In germline, CDR1 is MNHNS, CDR2 SASEGT. Germline trimming cut 4 bases from V and 4 bases from J; bases unmatched to any gene: 5. This CDR3 is 14 amino acids long. The CDR3 is CASSVRDRIYGYTF. The CDR3 nucleotides read TGTGCCAGCAGTGTCCGGGACAGGATCTATGGCTACACCTTC.

The chain combines TRBV3-1 with TRBJ2-7; either TRBD1 or TRBD2 may fit D (5 bases each). The CDR3 extends over 15 amino acids. Deletions cut 1 base from V and 3 bases from J, with 13 bases between. Germline V gene lookup returns CDR1 LGHDT and CDR2 YNNKEL (reference sequence). The DNA of the CDR3 is TGTGCCAGCAGCCAAGGGGCCGGGACCAACTACGAGCAGTACTTC. Amino acids: CASSQGAGTNYEQYF.

This chain joins TRBV6-5 and TRBJ2-2, with D possibly matching TRBD2 (5 bases). The CDR3 totals 15 residues. Germline CDR1 is MNHEY and CDR2 is SVGAGI. The germline V and J ends were trimmed by 2 bases and 9 bases, with 16 bases remaining between them. CDR3 sequence: CASSYRRVEMWELFF. The CDR3 DNA sequence: TGTGCCAGCAGTTACCGGCGGGTGGAGATGTGGGAGCTGTTTTTT.

The rearrangement links TRBV12-3 or TRBV12-4 to TRBJ2-5, with D unresolved. Trimming shortened V by 6 bases and J by 4 bases, and 18 bases separated the two germline ends. This CDR3 is 15 amino acids long. CDR3 sequence (DNA): TGTGCCAGCAGAAGTAACATGATGCGGAGAGAGACCCAGTACTTC. It is translated as CASRSNMMRRETQYF.

This clonotype was picked up a small number of times. The chain uses TRBV7-9 and TRBJ2-1, with 8 nucleotides matching TRBD1. This CDR3 spans 12 amino acids. Germline loops: CDR1 SEHNR, CDR2 FQNEAQ (reference sequence). The V and J ends lost 10 bases and 7 bases, in that order; junction bases with no gene match: 6. CDR3 coding DNA: TGTGCCACCGGACAGGGTTTTAATGAGCAGTTCTTC. It is translated as CATGQGFNEQFF.

The V gene is TRBV4-3, the J gene TRBJ2-5, with D possibly TRBD1 on 5 matching bases. Germline CDR1 and CDR2: LGHNA and YSLEER. CDR3 length: 15 amino acids. Trimming took off 1 base at V and 1 base at J, with 10 bases between the two ends. CDR3 sequence: CASSQVYDSQETQYF. As DNA, the CDR3 is TGCGCCAGCAGCCAAGTCTATGACAGCCAAGAGACCCAGTACTTC.